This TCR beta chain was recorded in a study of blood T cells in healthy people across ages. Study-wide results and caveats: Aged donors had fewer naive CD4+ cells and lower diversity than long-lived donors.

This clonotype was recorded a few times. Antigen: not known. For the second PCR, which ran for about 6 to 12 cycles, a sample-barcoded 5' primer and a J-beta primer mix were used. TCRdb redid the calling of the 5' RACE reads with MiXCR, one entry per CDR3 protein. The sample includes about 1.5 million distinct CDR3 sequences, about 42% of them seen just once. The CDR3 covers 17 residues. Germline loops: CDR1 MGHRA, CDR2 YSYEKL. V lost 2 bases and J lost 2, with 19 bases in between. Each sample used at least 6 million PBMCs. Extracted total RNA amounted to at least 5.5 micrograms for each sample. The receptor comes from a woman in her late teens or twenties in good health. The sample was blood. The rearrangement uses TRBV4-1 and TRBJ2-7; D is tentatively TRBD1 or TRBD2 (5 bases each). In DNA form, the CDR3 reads TGCGCCAGCAGCCAATATCTCCCCGGGACGTTGACCTACGAGCAGTACTTC. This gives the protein CASSQYLPGTLTYEQYF.